The 27 T cell receptor beta chains reported below all come from one sample, sequenced in a study of beta chain features in type 1 diabetes. What was sequenced were expressed TCRB transcripts, since all of the isolated RNA had been reverse transcribed. The protocol was immunoSEQ multiplex PCR, while the TCRdb copy is restricted to in-frame clones and leaves out a portion. The sample contains hundreds of thousands of clones, over 13% of which appear only once. These receptors' antigens are unknown. Study-wide results and limits: Among patients with Type 1 diabetes, TCRB CDR3s were moderately but significantly shorter in every one of the four CD4+ subsets.

Material for sequencing was naive CD4+ T cells from blood. The receptors stem from a man aged 18 to 29 with type 1 diabetes.

This clone has a handful of counts. This chain uses TRBV2 with TRBJ1-1, with unresolved D. The V gene's germline CDR1 is SNHLY and CDR2 FYNNEI. CDR3 length equals 10 residues. The CDR3 reads CATGRYEAFF. The CDR3 region has the DNA TGTGCAACGGGGAGGTACGAAGCTTTCTTT.

This clone was detected only a few times. J is TRBJ2-6 and V is TRBV4-3, with D uncertain. The CDR3 is made up of 13 amino acids. Trimming left V 4 bases short and J 1 base short, with 2 bases between. The V gene's germline CDR1 is LGHNA and CDR2 YSLEER. CDR3 residues: CASSPSGANVLTF. In nucleotides, the CDR3 is TGCGCCAGCAGCCCTTCTGGGGCCAACGTCCTGACTTTC.

V usage is TRBV5-4 and J usage is TRBJ2-3; TRBD2 matches at 7 bases. This CDR3 spans 15 amino acids. Germline CDR1 and CDR2: SGHNT and YYREEE (reference sequence). Unmatched junction bases numbered 11, after V lost 4 bases and J lost 6 bases. The CDR3, as DNA: TGTGCCAGCAGCCGAGTGGCGGGGGATATGGATACGCAGTATTTT. It specifies CASSRVAGDMDTQYF.

In this sample, this clone turned up a few times. The rearrangement uses TRBV7-9 and TRBJ2-1; TRBD2 matches at 8 bases. This CDR3 is 17 amino acids long. V lost 9 bases to trimming and J lost 7 bases; unmatched junction nucleotides: 20. Per the germline V gene, CDR1 is SEHNR and CDR2 is FQNEAQ (reference sequence). CDR3 bases: TGTGCCAGGAGCAGGGCGGAATCAGCGGGAGCGGTGAATGAGCAGTTCTTC. Its translation is CARSRAESAGAVNEQFF.

The chain is built from TRBV4-2 and TRBJ2-1; 12 nucleotides agree with TRBD2. V gave up 3 bases and J gave up 4 bases; unmatched junction bases: 7. The CDR3 runs to 17 residues. Looked up from germline, CDR1 is LGHNA and CDR2 is YNFKEQ. CDR3 DNA sequence: TGTGCCAGCAGCCAGCTACCGACTAGCGGGGGATACAATGAGCAGTTCTTC. It translates to CASSQLPTSGGYNEQFF.

V gene TRBV4-1 combines with J gene TRBJ1-4; 7 nucleotides agree with TRBD1. Germline V gene lookup returns CDR1 MGHRA and CDR2 YSYEKL. V dropped 6 bases and J dropped 8; count of bases not matched to a gene: 21. The CDR3 length is 18 residues. The CDR3 DNA sequence: TGCGCCAGCAGGGACTGGAGGAGCGGCAGGGGGTTAGGGGAAAAACTGTTTTTT. Amino acid sequence: CASRDWRSGRGLGEKLFF.

The chain joins TRBV25-1 to TRBJ1-1; D perhaps matches TRBD1 (5 bases). The CDR3 covers 14 residues. Germline lookup yields CDR1 MGHDK and CDR2 SYGVNS. V lost 0 bases to trimming and J lost 6 bases, with 11 bases between them. The CDR3 DNA is TGTGCCAGCAGTGAATATGGGGGGGACGCTGAAGCTTTCTTT. It encodes CASSEYGGDAEAFF.

This clone was seen repeatedly, ten times or more. In the same sample, other DNA sequences code for this CDR3. The gene calls are TRBV28 and TRBJ2-7; weak D call: TRBD1 (5 bases). The V end lost 2 bases, the J end lost 3 bases, and 5 bases lay between the germline ends. There are 12 residues in the CDR3. From germline, CDR1 is MDHEN and CDR2 SYDVKM. CDR3 in amino acids: CASSLQGYEQYF. The CDR3 DNA reads as TGTGCCAGCAGTTTACAGGGCTACGAGCAGTACTTC. The complete variable domain, with remaining parts taken from reference TRBV28 and TRBJ2-7, reads DVKVTQSSRYLVKRTGEKVFLECVQDMDHENMFWYRQDPGLGLRLIYFSYDVKMKEKGDIPEGYSVSREKKERFSLILESASTNQTSMYLCASSLQGYEQYFGPGTRLTVT.

The gene calls are TRBV10-3 and TRBJ1-2; D is possibly TRBD1 (5 bases). The V end lost 6 bases, the J end lost 2 bases, and 10 bases lay between the germline ends. The CDR3 loop spans 13 amino acids. CDR1 and CDR2 (germline): ENHRY, SYGVKD. CDR3 sequence reads: CAIRGTENYGYTF. The CDR3 region has the DNA TGTGCCATCAGAGGGACGGAGAACTATGGCTACACCTTC.

The CDR3 nucleotides are TGTGCCAGCAGTGACGATCAGGGGTGGGCTTTCTTT. Translation gives CASSDDQGWAFF. The chain combines TRBV25-1 with TRBJ1-1; D perhaps matches TRBD1 (6 bases). This CDR3 is built from 12 residues. CDR1 MGHDK and CDR2 SYGVNS come from the germline V gene. Trimming removed 3 bases from V and 11 bases from J, with 13 bases in between.

The chain couples TRBV4-1 to TRBJ2-5, with D perhaps matching TRBD1 (5 bases). Trimming cost V 1 base and J 5 bases, with 8 bases left between them. The CDR3 spans 13 residues. Looked up from germline, CDR1 is MGHRA and CDR2 is YSYEKL. CDR3 sequence (DNA): TGCGCCAGCAGCCAAGGGGGCTGGGAGACCCAGTACTTC. Its protein product is CASSQGGWETQYF.

The CDR3 nucleotides read TGTGCCATCAGTGAGGGCAGTGTGGTCGTCTACGAGCAGTACTTC. Its translation: CAISEGSVVVYEQYF. The chain joins TRBV10-3 to TRBJ2-7; unclear D gene. The germline CDR1 and CDR2 sequences are ENHRY and SYGVKD. This CDR3 contains 15 residues. Deletions cut 2 bases from V and 3 bases from J, with 14 bases between.

This chain connects TRBV25-1 to TRBJ1-2; no reliable D call. From germline, CDR1 is MGHDK and CDR2 SYGVNS. The CDR3 consists of 12 residues. Trimming pared 5 bases from V and 8 bases from J, leaving 12 bases between. As DNA, the CDR3 is TGTGCCAGCAGTCCAGGCCCGTTCGGCTACACCTTC. Its protein is CASSPGPFGYTF.

The chain joins TRBV2 to TRBJ1-1, with unresolved D. The CDR3 contains 13 residues. The germline CDR1 and CDR2 sequences are SNHLY and FYNNEI. V was cut by 6 bases and J by 1 base, with 9 bases left in between. In DNA, the CDR3 is TGTGCCAGCAGAACAAGGGAGAACACTGAAGCTTTCTTT. Residues: CASRTRENTEAFF.

The chain is built from TRBV4-2 and TRBJ2-1; possibly TRBD1 or TRBD2 for D (5 bases each). The germline V and J ends were trimmed by 1 base and 0 bases, with 7 bases remaining between them. Germline V CDR1 and CDR2: LGHNA, YNFKEQ. CDR3 length equals 15 residues. The CDR3 here is CASSQAGSSYNEQFF. As DNA, the CDR3 is TGTGCCAGCAGCCAAGCAGGGAGCTCCTACAATGAGCAGTTCTTC.

About this clone: The sample has other DNA sequences that encode this CDR3 too. This rearrangement joins TRBV7-9 to TRBJ1-1; D is possibly TRBD1 (6 bases). Trimming cost V 6 bases and J 1 base, with 9 bases left between them. Germline loops: CDR1 SEHNR, CDR2 FQNEAQ (reference sequence). The CDR3 sequence is 13 residues long. CDR3 nucleotide sequence: TGTGCCAGCAGTCCGACAGGGAACACTGAAGCTTTCTTT. Protein: CASSPTGNTEAFF. Full variable domain (missing parts from reference TRBV7-9 and TRBJ1-1): DTGVSQNPRHKITKRGQNVTFRCDPISEHNRLYWYRQTLGQGPEFLTYFQNEAQLEKSRLLSDRFSAERPKGSFSTLEIQRTEQGDSAMYLCASSPTGNTEAFFGQGTRLTVV.

The CDR3 nucleotides are TGCAGCGTCGAACAGGTTTACGGCTACACCTTC. Its protein product is CSVEQVYGYTF. The chain is built from TRBV29-1 and TRBJ1-2; D possibly corresponds to TRBD1 (5 bases). The CDR3 is made up of 11 amino acids. Germline V gene sequence: CDR1 SQVTM, CDR2 ANQGSEA. V lost 6 bases to trimming and J lost 8 bases, with 13 bases between them.

This clone was counted only a few times. V and J are TRBV5-6 and TRBJ1-2; D is unclear. Germline CDR1 reads SGHDT; CDR2 reads YYEEEE. This CDR3 is 12 amino acids long. Trimming left V 4 bases short and J 13 bases short, with 17 bases between. In DNA form, the CDR3 reads TGTGCCAGCAGCCGCAGGACGGCCTGGGGCACCTTC. Translating gives CASSRRTAWGTF. Filled out from reference TRBV5-6 and TRBJ1-2, the complete variable domain reads DAGVTQSPTHLIKTRGQQVTLRCSPKSGHDTVSWYQQALGQGPQFIFQYYEEEERQRGNFPDRFSGHQFPNYSSELNVNALLLGDSALYLCASSRRTAWGTFGSGTRLTVV.

There are a few counts of this clone. This chain links TRBV4-2 with TRBJ2-2; 7 bases map to TRBD1. The ends lost 0 bases at V and 3 bases at J; junction bases unmatched: 1. The CDR3 is made up of 15 amino acids. Looked up from germline, CDR1 is LGHNA and CDR2 is YNFKEQ. This CDR3 is CASSQDQGDTGELFF. The CDR3 DNA reads as TGTGCCAGCAGCCAAGATCAGGGGGACACCGGGGAGCTGTTTTTT.

This clone was seen a few times. The rearrangement links TRBV7-9 to TRBJ1-4; a weak D match, TRBD1 (5 bases). V lost 3 bases and J 4 bases, leaving 12 bases between the germline ends. CDR1 SEHNR and CDR2 FQNEAQ come from the germline V gene (reference sequence). The CDR3 is 15 amino acids. The CDR3 DNA reads TGTGCCAGCAGCTTCAGGGACGGGTTTAATGAAAAACTGTTTTTT. Its protein is CASSFRDGFNEKLFF.

This clone came up a few times. This rearrangement joins TRBV5-6 to TRBJ2-7; 7 nucleotides agree with TRBD2. The V and J ends lost 0 bases and 3 bases, in that order; junction bases with no gene match: 6. Germline-derived CDR1 and CDR2 are SGHDT and YYEEEE. This CDR3 contains 15 residues. The CDR3 reads CASSLAAGVVYEQYF. The CDR3 DNA reads TGTGCCAGCAGCTTGGCTGCGGGGGTAGTCTACGAGCAGTACTTC.

V gene TRBV30 combines with J gene TRBJ2-7; D unresolved. Germline V gene sequence: CDR1 GTSNPN, CDR2 SVGIG (reference sequence). Between the trimmed V and J ends, which lost 5 bases and 8 bases, there was a span of 16 bases. This CDR3 has 12 amino acids. This chain's CDR3 is CAWARVGVQQYF. As DNA, the CDR3 is TGTGCCTGGGCCCGGGTGGGCGTCCAGCAGTACTTC.

The rearrangement joins TRBV7-9 to TRBJ1-1, with D perhaps TRBD1 (5 bases). There are 14 residues in the CDR3. CDR1 and CDR2 from the germline V gene are SEHNR and FQNEAQ (reference sequence). V lost 5 bases to trimming and J lost 0 bases, with 10 bases between them. The chain's CDR3 is CASSADRLNTEAFF. The CDR3 nucleotides read TGTGCCAGCAGCGCAGACAGATTGAACACTGAAGCTTTCTTT.

This clone came up a few times. The rearrangement links TRBV7-2 to TRBJ1-4; 7 nucleotides agree with TRBD1. CDR1 is SGHTA, CDR2 FQGNSA, per germline. V shed 5 bases and J 8 bases; nucleotides not matched to a gene: 11. This CDR3 has 15 residues. The DNA for the CDR3 is TGTGCCAGCAGCCCCGGGTGGCAGGGGGGAGAAAAACTGTTTTTT. Its protein is CASSPGWQGGEKLFF.

This clone has only a few counts. The chain uses TRBV30 and TRBJ1-1; 7 nucleotides match TRBD1. The CDR3 has 13 residues. V trimming: 3 bases; J trimming: 3 bases; junction bases outside the gene matches: 4. The germline gives CDR1 GTSNPN, CDR2 SVGIG (reference sequence). This CDR3 is CAWRDRAYTEAFF. The DNA for the CDR3 is TGTGCCTGGAGAGACAGGGCTTACACTGAAGCTTTCTTT.

This chain links TRBV6-5 with TRBJ1-4; no reliable D call. The length of the CDR3 is 11 residues. V lost 6 bases, J lost 8 bases, and 7 bases lay in between. Germline V CDR1 and CDR2: MNHEY, SVGAGI. The DNA for the CDR3 is TGTGCCAGCAGCCCGACCGAAAAACTGTTTTTT. Translating gives CASSPTEKLFF.

The chain joins TRBV5-1 to TRBJ2-3, with no clear D. Deletions cut 2 bases from V and 1 base from J, with 8 bases between. The CDR3 is 14 residues long. Germline-derived CDR1 and CDR2 are SGHRS and YFSETQ. CDR3: CASSFSRGTDTQYF. CDR3 bases: TGCGCCAGCAGCTTTTCACGGGGCACAGATACGCAGTATTTT.